The text below deals with one T cell receptor (beta chain). Antigen unknown. These data originate in a study of PD-1 blockade in classical Hodgkin lymphoma. Findings and caveats of the study: The repertoire differences lack a defined cause, possibly disease activity or prior therapy. Baseline diversity in complete responders resembled that of newly diagnosed patients.

Trimming left V 4 bases short and J 1 base short, with 11 bases between. Germline-derived CDR1 and CDR2 are SGDLS and YYNGEE. CDR3 length: 14 residues. After autologous stem cell transplantation all patients relapsed, and prior brentuximab vedotin exposure differed between cohorts. Complete response, partial response or progressive disease was recorded as best response. Some clones are missing from TCRdb's copy, which holds only in-frame ones; the method was immunoSEQ multiplex PCR. The sample lists roughly 100,000 clones; around nine tenths were seen once. V gene TRBV9 combines with J gene TRBJ1-1, with D maybe TRBD1 (5 bases). The source was peripheral blood mononuclear cells (PBMCs), collected before the second cycle of nivolumab. This sequence originates from a human donor with classical Hodgkin lymphoma. The CDR3 is CASSPRDRNTEAFF. The CDR3 DNA is TGTGCCAGCAGCCCCCGGGACCGGAACACTGAAGCTTTCTTT.